This entry describes one T cell receptor beta chain. Its antigen remains unidentified. No qualities accompany the bases; no much larger clone lies one base away. This record belongs to a study of blood T cell repertoires in COVID-19 (dated by TCRdb to about 2020). General notes on the study: Samples from collaborators originated in the United States, Italy and Spain and spanned both the acute and convalescent phases of COVID-19. The prospective study material was composed of cDNA or gDNA derived from T cells, B-cell-depleted T cells, or PBMCs. The dataset comprised deeply sampled blood TCRbeta repertoires from subjects exposed to, actively infected with, or recovered from COVID-19. A freely available public database, intended as a resource for researchers studying the immune response to SARS-CoV-2, is where the repertoires were released. Samples came from the ongoing ImmuneRACE study (first 160 participants) plus 1,254 subjects from 6 global collaborators. Sample metadata almost always included a de-identified subject ID, COVID-19 status, age in years and sex. HLA class I and class II types, where available, came from metadata supplied by the sample provider rather than from assay-based typing. Study-wide findings and limitations: The quantity of clinical and demographic metadata differed by source and by participant and was supplied without curation.

TCRbeta CDR3 regions were amplified from genomic DNA by means of the immunoSEQ Assay, a bias-controlled multiplex PCR. From the authors' description of their analysis: Within the assay, amplification of reference gene primers was used to estimate how many nucleated cells each sample contained. To quantify the absolute abundance of each unique TCRbeta CDR3 rearrangement, sequence reads were collapsed and filtered. For each sample, productive Simpson clonality was calculated as the square root of Simpson's diversity index across productive rearrangements. TCRdb retrieved this table from immuneACCESS and kept in-frame rearrangements only. Not all clones are present; in checked studies, unresolved V genes account for under half, and no reason is known for the remainder. V and J calls and clone size are as listed in that table; D and trimming were resolved from the DNA. The sample data list fewer than 70,000 clones, and over 70% of these were observed just once. The ten largest account for roughly 2.3% of the sample.

Collaborating institutions collected whole blood in K2EDTA tubes following their own protocols. Collaborator samples were shipped for TCRbeta analysis as frozen whole blood, isolated PBMCs, or DNA extracted from either sample type. Sequencing was carried out using peripheral blood. This receptor was identified in a human donor in a cohort sampled during active COVID-19.

The nucleotides are TGTGCCAGCAGATCAGGACAGGCGAACACCGGGGAGCTGTTTTTT. It translates to CASRSGQANTGELFF. Here the chain combines TRBV27 and TRBJ2-2, with 7 central nucleotides matching TRBD1. The CDR3 starts with the cysteine, ends with the phenylalanine, and has 15 residues. Only the CDR3 part of the read is kept: 45 bases, read in frame from the first base. As encoded in the germline V gene (reference sequence), CDR1 is MNHEY while CDR2 is SMNVEV. The germline V and J ends show losses of 6 bases and 0 bases respectively, and no gene match explains 4 bases of the junction.